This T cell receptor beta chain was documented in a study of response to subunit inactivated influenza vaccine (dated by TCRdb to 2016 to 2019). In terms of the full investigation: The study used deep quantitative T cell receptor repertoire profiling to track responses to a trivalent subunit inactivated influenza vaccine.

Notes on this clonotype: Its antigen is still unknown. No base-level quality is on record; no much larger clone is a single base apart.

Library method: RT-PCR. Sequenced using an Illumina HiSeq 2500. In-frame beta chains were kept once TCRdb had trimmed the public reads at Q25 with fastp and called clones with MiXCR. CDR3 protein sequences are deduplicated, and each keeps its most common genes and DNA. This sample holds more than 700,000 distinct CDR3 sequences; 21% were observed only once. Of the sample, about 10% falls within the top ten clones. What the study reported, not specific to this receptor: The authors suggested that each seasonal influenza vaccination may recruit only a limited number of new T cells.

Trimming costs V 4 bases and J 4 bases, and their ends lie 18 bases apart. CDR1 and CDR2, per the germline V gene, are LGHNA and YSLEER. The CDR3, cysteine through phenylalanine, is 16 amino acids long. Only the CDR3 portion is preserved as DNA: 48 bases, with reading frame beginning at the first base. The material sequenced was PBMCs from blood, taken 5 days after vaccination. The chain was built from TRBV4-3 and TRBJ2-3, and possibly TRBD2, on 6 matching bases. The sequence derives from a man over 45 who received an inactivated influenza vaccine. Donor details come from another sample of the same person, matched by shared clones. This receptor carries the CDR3 CASSPRTAGEADTQYF. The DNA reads TGCGCCAGCAGCCCTAGGACGGCCGGGGAGGCAGATACGCAGTATTTT.